This T cell receptor (beta chain) was observed in a study of identical twins. A single record per CDR3 protein comes from TCRdb applying MiXCR to the 5' RACE reads. The sample includes roughly 630,000 distinct CDR3 sequences, under 8.5% of them seen just once. The CDR3 has 16 amino acids. The germline gives CDR1 SGHRS, CDR2 YFSETQ. J lost 1 base, V lost 4 bases, and 7 bases had no gene match. This same sample was also part of a study on yellow fever vaccine responses in identical twins.

This chain joins TRBV5-1 and TRBJ2-5; TRBD2 matches at 10 bases. The sample consisted of PBMCs. The sequence was obtained from a young woman in good health. CDR3 sequence: CASSRTSGVTQETQYF. CDR3 nucleotide sequence: TGCGCCAGCAGCCGAACTAGCGGGGTAACCCAAGAGACCCAGTACTTC.